The 21 T cell receptor beta chains below come from one sample, sequenced in a study of T cells in women clearing cervical HPV infection listed by TCRdb under 2018. The protocol used for the library was the immunoSEQ multiplex PCR assay. TCRdb's version of the immuneACCESS table is confined to in-frame rearrangements and falls short of the full clone set. An unresolved V gene accounts for under half of the shortfall where checked; the remainder is of unknown origin. This sample's table contains fewer than 35,000 clones. The top ten clonotypes cover about 17% of the sample. Sequencing input: blood buffy coat. These receptors originate from a woman aged 18 to 69 with a cervical HPV16 infection that either progressed to CIN3+ or cleared (not recorded which).

A remark on this clone: The read is 3 residues too short to cover the CDR3 end, so that end is filled in from the germline J gene. The J gene is TRBJ1-4, the V gene TRBV18; 12 nucleotides line up with TRBD1. V trimming: 2 bases; J trimming: 2 bases; junction bases outside the gene matches: 12. Per germline, CDR1 KGHSH and CDR2 LQKENI. This CDR3 comprises 20 residues. CDR3 protein: CASSPAPSSGTGGTNEKLFF. The covered CDR3 bases are TGTGCCAGCTCACCAGCTCCGAGCTCCGGGACAGGGGGCACTAATGAAAAA.

To note about this clone: From the germline J gene comes the end of the CDR3, since the read stops 3 residues before it. The rearrangement joins TRBV29-1 to TRBJ1-2; D is perhaps TRBD1 (5 bases). The germline V gene has CDR1 SQVTM and CDR2 ANQGSEA. This CDR3 is built from 12 residues. The V end lost 0 bases, the J end lost 3 bases, and 5 bases lay between the germline ends. CDR3 DNA (partial): TGCAGCGTTGAAGAACAGGACTATGGC. This codes for CSVEEQDYG. In full, the CDR3 reads CSVEEQDYGYTF.

As concerns this clone: Sequencing ends 3 residues short of the CDR3 end; the germline J gene provides the rest. The chain recombines TRBV7-2 with TRBJ2-5; no firm D call. This CDR3 spans 14 amino acids. V was pared by 1 base and J by 5 bases, with 11 bases between. In germline, CDR1 is SGHTA, CDR2 FQGNSA. The DNA read from the CDR3 is TGTGCCAGCAGCTTAGGATGGGCTCGGGAGACC. Translation gives CASSLGWARET. From start to end, the CDR3 is CASSLGWARETQYF.

As regards this clone: Read sequence stops 3 residues before the CDR3 end, and the germline J gene provides the missing end. This rearrangement joins TRBV5-6 to TRBJ1-1; D may be TRBD1 (6 bases). The CDR3 has 12 residues. Germline CDR1 is SGHDT and CDR2 is YYEEEE. The chain's CDR3 is CASSPTQGEAFF. The DNA read from the CDR3 is TGTGCCAGCAGCCCAACGCAGGGGGAA.

Concerning this clone: The CDR3 end falls 3 residues outside the read, so it is completed with the germline J gene. V gene TRBV7-2 combines with J gene TRBJ2-7; D gene unclear. The CDR3 is made up of 11 amino acids. The germline gives CDR1 SGHTA, CDR2 FQGNSA. V dropped 5 bases and J dropped 3 bases, with 5 bases sitting between them. CDR3 DNA (partial): TGTGCCAGCAGCCTTTACTACGAG. Its translation is CASSLYYE. The full CDR3 protein reads CASSLYYEQYF. Looking up the rest from reference TRBV7-2 and TRBJ2-7 gives the full variable domain: GAGVSQSPSNKVTEKGKDVELRCDPISGHTALYWYRQSLGQGLEFLIYFQGNSAPDKSGLPSDRFSAERTGGSVSTLTIQRTQQEDSAVYLCASSLYYEQYFGPGTRLTVT.

With regard to this clone: The read ends 3 residues early relative to the CDR3; the germline J gene fills the gap. This sequence joins TRBV5-1 and TRBJ2-1; no clear D gene. The CDR3 consists of 16 residues. Germline-derived CDR1 and CDR2 are SGHRS and YFSETQ. Trimming took 4 bases from V and 0 from J, leaving 14 bases between them. The CDR3 DNA, read in part, is TGCGCCAGCAGCCCAGTCCTGGTCTCCTCCTACAATGAG. This encodes CASSPVLVSSYNE. The entire CDR3 reads CASSPVLVSSYNEQFF.

A note on this clone: Coverage ceases 3 residues before the CDR3 finishes, and the germline J gene fills in the end. The rearrangement uses TRBV28 and TRBJ2-7; 9 nucleotides line up with TRBD1. The germline V gene has CDR1 MDHEN and CDR2 SYDVKM. Germline trimming cut 6 bases from V and 1 base from J; bases unmatched to any gene: 1. CDR3 length equals 13 residues. The CDR3 sequence: CASRTGGSYEQYF. Partial CDR3 DNA: TGTGCCAGCAGGACAGGGGGTTCCTACGAG. Variable domain in full (rest from reference TRBV28 and TRBJ2-7): DVKVTQSSRYLVKRTGEKVFLECVQDMDHENMFWYRQDPGLGLRLIYFSYDVKMKEKGDIPEGYSVSREKKERFSLILESASTNQTSMYLCASRTGGSYEQYFGPGTRLTVT.

Remarks on this clone: The read ends 3 residues before the CDR3 terminus; that terminus is restored from the germline J gene. The chain joins TRBV6-4 to TRBJ2-3; TRBD2 agrees at 9 bases. The trim removed 5 bases at V and 7 bases at J, leaving 10 bases unmatched. Germline CDR1 reads MRHNA; CDR2 reads SNTAGT. The CDR3 loop spans 15 amino acids. CDR3 in amino acids: CASSKYSGGLNTQYF. The covered CDR3 bases are TGTGCCAGCAGTAAATATAGCGGGGGCCTGAATACG.

Concerning this clone itself: The read terminates 3 residues before the CDR3 end, so the remaining end is supplied by the germline J gene. The chain has TRBV3-1 (or the pseudogene TRBV3-2) and TRBJ1-6; TRBD1 is a possible D gene (5 bases). Germline V lookup: CDR1 LGHDT, CDR2 YNNKEL (reference sequence). The CDR3 is 13 amino acids. The covered CDR3 bases are TGTGCCAGCTCCCGGGACTTCGAGAAGCCC. As protein: CASSRDFEKP. The whole CDR3 protein is CASSRDFEKPLHF.

A remark on this clone: The read falls 3 residues short of the CDR3 end, and the missing part is taken from the germline J gene. The V and J genes are TRBV7-2 and TRBJ2-7; D perhaps matches TRBD1 (6 bases). Between the trimmed V and J ends, which lost 1 base and 6 bases, there was a span of 16 bases. Germline assignment: CDR1 SGHTA and CDR2 FQGNSA. The CDR3 has 15 residues. Incomplete CDR3 DNA: TGTGCCAGCAGCTTAGTGTTCGGGACACCGTCCGAG. It specifies CASSLVFGTPSE. In full, the CDR3 is CASSLVFGTPSEQYF.

About this clone: The read is 3 residues too short to cover the CDR3 end, so that end is filled in from the germline J gene. The chain is built from TRBV5-5 and TRBJ1-2; D remains ambiguous. Trimming took off 5 bases at V and 4 bases at J, with 12 bases between the two ends. CDR1 SGHKS and CDR2 YYEKEE come from the germline V gene (reference sequence). This CDR3 region has 13 residues. The covered CDR3 bases are TGTGCCAGCAGAATAGACATGAGCTATGGC. Its protein product is CASRIDMSYG. The complete CDR3 sequence is CASRIDMSYGYTF.

Worth noting for this clone: The sequence runs out 3 residues before the end of the CDR3; the remainder is reconstructed from the germline J gene. The V call is TRBV29-1, the J call TRBJ1-3, with a weak D call TRBD1 (5 bases). The ends were cut back, 2 bases at V and 2 bases at J, with 10 bases in the middle. The CDR3 loop spans 14 amino acids. Germline V gene data show CDR1 as SQVTM and CDR2 as ANQGSEA. The covered CDR3 bases are TGCAGCGTTGAAAGCCGGGGGGCTGGAAACACC. Protein: CSVESRGAGNT. Given in full, the CDR3 is CSVESRGAGNTIYF.

Regarding this clone: The read gets to within 3 residues of the CDR3 end, and the germline J gene fills in the rest. The chain combines TRBV7-6 with TRBJ2-2; D uncertain. Germline V CDR1 and CDR2: SGHVS, FNYEAQ. This CDR3 comprises 15 residues. The sequenced part of the CDR3 DNA is TGTGCCAGCAGCTTACAACAGCTGAAAAATTCGCCG. Translation: CASSLQQLKNSP. In full, the CDR3 reads CASSLQQLKNSPLFF.

Regarding this clone: The read halts 3 residues ahead of the CDR3 end, with the missing end drawn from the germline J gene. V is TRBV5-6 and J is TRBJ2-5, with 9 bases fitting TRBD2. This CDR3 region has 15 residues. Germline CDR1 is SGHDT and CDR2 is YYEEEE. Trimming cost V 4 bases and J 1 base; bases outside gene matches: 5. The CDR3 spells CASSVASGTQETQYF. The DNA read from the CDR3 is TGTGCCAGCAGCGTGGCTAGCGGGACCCAAGAGACC.

A remark on this clone: The missing CDR3 end, 3 residues past where the read stops, is filled in from the germline J gene. The chain carries TRBV7-9 and TRBJ1-2, with 8 nucleotides matching TRBD1. Germline CDR1 reads SEHNR; CDR2 reads FQNEAQ (reference sequence). The CDR3 loop spans 15 amino acids. J gave up 6 bases and V 5 bases, and 11 bases lay outside the gene matches. CDR3: CASSPISGQGNGYTF. The CDR3 DNA, read in part, is TGTGCCAGCAGCCCAATATCCGGACAGGGAAATGGC.

As regards this clone: The CDR3 end falls 3 residues outside the read, so it is completed with the germline J gene. This chain links TRBV20-1 with TRBJ2-2, with a tentative D call TRBD2 (6 bases). Trimming took off 3 bases at V and 0 bases at J, with 11 bases between the two ends. There are 15 residues in the CDR3. Germline V gene data show CDR1 as DFQATT and CDR2 as SNEGSKA (reference sequence). The CDR3 sequence is CSASPGGSNTGELFF. The sequenced part of the CDR3 DNA is TGCAGTGCTAGCCCCGGGGGTTCGAACACCGGGGAG.

As to this clone: The read falls 3 residues short of the CDR3 end, and the missing part is taken from the germline J gene. V and J are TRBV6-4 and TRBJ2-5, with D unclear. Germline V gene sequence: CDR1 MRHNA, CDR2 SNTAGT. Trimming cost V 4 bases and J 5 bases, with 5 bases left between them. CDR3 size: 11 residues. The sequenced CDR3 bases are TGTGCCAGCAGTGTAAGGGAGACC. Translating it yields CASSVRET. The entire CDR3 reads CASSVRETQYF.

Worth noting for this clone: The read ends 3 residues early relative to the CDR3; the germline J gene fills the gap. This chain uses TRBV29-1 with TRBJ1-4; 8 positions agree with TRBD1. This CDR3 region has 13 residues. The germline gives CDR1 SQVTM, CDR2 ANQGSEA. The CDR3 loop is CSVQDRANSPLFF. The CDR3 bases that were read are TGCAGCGTTCAGGACAGGGCGAATTCACCA.

Concerning this clone itself: The read ends 3 residues early relative to the CDR3; the germline J gene fills the gap. V gene TRBV19 combines with J gene TRBJ2-3; maybe TRBD2 (6 bases). V was shortened by 5 bases and J by 5 bases, with 11 bases between the two germline ends. The CDR3 has 13 amino acids. The germline V gene has CDR1 LNHDA and CDR2 SQIVND (reference sequence). The CDR3 reads CASSWRRGDTQYF. The sequenced CDR3 bases are TGTGCCAGTAGTTGGCGGCGGGGAGATACG.

With regard to this clone: Its ends do not fully match the called genes, so a read error is possible. The sequenced fragment ends 3 residues before the CDR3 boundary, so the rest is inferred from the germline J gene. The sample has other DNA sequences that encode this CDR3 too. The V call is TRBV5-1, the J call TRBJ1-3; TRBD1 might be the D (5 bases). Germline V gene lookup returns CDR1 SGHRS and CDR2 YFSETQ. The CDR3 length is 16 residues. The sequenced CDR3 bases are TGCGCCAGCAGCTTGGGGGGCGGATACTCTGGAAACACT. Its translation is CASSLGGGYSGNT. The whole CDR3 sequence is CASSLGGGYSGNTIYF.

Remarks on this clone: The CDR3 end lies 3 residues beyond the end of the read and is filled in from the germline J gene. The chain combines TRBV7-9 with TRBJ2-4; the D gene is possibly TRBD1 (6 bases). The CDR3 runs 15 residues. Germline V gene lookup returns CDR1 SEHNR and CDR2 FQNEAQ (reference sequence). The V end lost 2 bases, the J end lost 4 bases, and 12 bases lay between the germline ends. The covered CDR3 bases are TGTGCCAGCAGCTTAATTTTTCAGGGGAAAAACATT. Amino acids: CASSLIFQGKNI. The CDR3, in full, reads CASSLIFQGKNIQYF.